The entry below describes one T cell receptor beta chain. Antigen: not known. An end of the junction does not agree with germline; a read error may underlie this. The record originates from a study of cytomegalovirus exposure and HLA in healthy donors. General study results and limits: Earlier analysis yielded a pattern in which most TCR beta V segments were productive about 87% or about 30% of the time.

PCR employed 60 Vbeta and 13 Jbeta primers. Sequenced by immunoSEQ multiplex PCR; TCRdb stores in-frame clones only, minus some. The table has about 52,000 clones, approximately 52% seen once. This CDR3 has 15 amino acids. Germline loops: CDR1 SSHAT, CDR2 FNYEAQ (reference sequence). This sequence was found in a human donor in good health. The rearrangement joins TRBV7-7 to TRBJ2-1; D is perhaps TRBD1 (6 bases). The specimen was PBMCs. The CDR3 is CASSLAQGPIAEQFF. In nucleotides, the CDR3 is TGTGCTAGCAGCTTAGCACAGGGCCCTATAGCTGAGCAGTTCTTC.